This T cell receptor (beta chain) was captured in a study of cytomegalovirus exposure and HLA in healthy donors. It was with 60 Vbeta and 13 Jbeta primers that the PCR ran. The repertoire was sequenced with immunoSEQ multiplex PCR; TCRdb's copy has only in-frame clones and lacks some. The sample table includes some 200,000 clones. The CDR3 is 15 residues long. Unmatched junction bases numbered 5, after V lost 4 bases and J lost 4 bases. Germline CDR1 MDHEN, CDR2 SYDVKM. The V call is TRBV28, the J call TRBJ2-1; 9 nucleotides match TRBD2. The sequence was collected from a boy between 10 and 17 years old in good health and CMV-seronegative. The specimen sequenced was PBMCs. The CDR3 sequence: CASSSIAGGYNEQFF. The DNA for the CDR3 is TGTGCCAGCAGTTCTATCGCGGGGGGGTACAATGAGCAGTTCTTC.